Listed below are T cell receptor beta chains from one sample, sequenced in a study of cytomegalovirus exposure and HLA in healthy donors. The data were produced by immunoSEQ multiplex PCR, yet TCRdb's version contains in-frame clones alone and is incomplete. The sample has under 140,000 clones, more than 60% seen once. Sequencing used PBMCs. Receptors originate from a man aged 25-45 years in good health and CMV-seropositive. Both conserved end residues are part of each CDR3. The D gene is left open where the match is weak. Size values are once, few and many counts, or a class for expanded clones, and some rows have none.

TRBJ1-2,TRBD1,once,TRBV5-4,TGTGCCAGCAGCTTACAGGGGTTAGAAAATGGCTACACCTTC,CASSLQGLENGYTF
TRBJ2-7,TRBD2,NA,TRBV30,TGTGCCTGGTATAGCGGGGGCCGCTCCTACGAGCAGTACTTC,CAWYSGGRSYEQYF
TRBJ2-7,TRBD1,once,TRBV29-1,TGCAGCGGGGTGGACAGGAGAACTTACGAGCAGTACTTC,CSGVDRRTYEQYF
TRBJ1-2,TRBD1,few,TRBV6-5,TGTGCCAGCAGTCCAACCGGGACAGTCCTATCCACCTTC,CASSPTGTVLSTF
TRBJ1-1,NA,few,TRBV5-1,TGCGCCAGCAGCTTGCATGCGGGGAACACTGAAGCTTTCTTT,CASSLHAGNTEAFF
TRBJ2-7,NA,NA,TRBV6-4,TGTGCCAGCAGCTACAGGGACTACGAGCAGTACTTC,CASSYRDYEQYF
TRBJ2-2,TRBD1,NA,TRBV25-1,TGTGCCAGCAGTGAGGGACAGGGGGCGAGAAGCACCGGGGAGCTGTTTTTT,CASSEGQGARSTGELFF
TRBJ1-2,TRBD1,once,TRBV9,TGTGCCAGCAGCGTAGCAGGGGGCAACGACTATGGCTACACCTTC,CASSVAGGNDYGYTF
TRBJ2-3,TRBD2,NA,TRBV5-6,TGTGCCAGCAGCCCCTCGGGGGGGGGAAACACAGATACGCAGTATTTT,CASSPSGGGNTDTQYF
TRBJ2-5,TRBD2,NA,TRBV27,TGTGCCAGCAGTTCCTTAGCGGGGGTCGAGACCCAGTACTTC,CASSSLAGVETQYF
TRBJ1-2,TRBD1,NA,TRBV6-5,TGTGCCAGCACCGACTCCGGGACAGGGAGCTACACCTTC,CASTDSGTGSYTF
TRBJ2-7,NA,NA,TRBV7-9,TGTGCCAGCAGCTTAGCGGGGGGGCTCGAGCAGTACTTC,CASSLAGGLEQYF
TRBJ2-5,NA,once,TRBV10-1,TGCGCCAGCAGTGAGTCGCGGGGATTCCGTCAAGAGACCCAGTACTTC,CASSESRGFRQETQYF
TRBJ1-3,NA,NA,TRBV27,TGTGCCAGCAGTCCACAGGGTGTGGGTGGAAACACCATATATTTT,CASSPQGVGGNTIYF
TRBJ2-7,NA,NA,TRBV18,TGTGCCAGCTCACCACGGCAGGGTGACGGCGAGCAGTACTTC,CASSPRQGDGEQYF
TRBJ2-1,NA,NA,TRBV28,TGTGCCAGCATCCGCTACAATGAGCAGTTCTTC,CASIRYNEQFF
TRBJ2-2,NA,once,TRBV11-1,TGTGCCAGCAGCACGGGGGTAAGGGGCACCGGGGAGCTGTTTTTT,CASSTGVRGTGELFF
TRBJ1-5,NA,NA,TRBV7-2,TGTGCCAGCAGCTTAGGACGGTCCGGGAATCAGCCCCAGCATTTT,CASSLGRSGNQPQHF
TRBJ2-7,NA,NA,TRBV9,TGTGCCAGCAGCGAGGGGGCGGGATACGAGCAGTACTTC,CASSEGAGYEQYF
TRBJ2-7,TRBD1,NA,TRBV18,TGTGCCAGCTCGCTTAACCCCGACAGGGCCCACGAGCAGTACTTC,CASSLNPDRAHEQYF
TRBJ2-1,NA,once,TRBV27,TGTGCCAGCGGGCGTTGGGGGGAAATTGGTTTCTTC,CASGRWGEIGFF
TRBJ1-5,NA,NA,TRBV19,TGTGCCAGTAGTATAAGAGGGTTTCAGCCCCAGCATTTT,CASSIRGFQPQHF
TRBJ2-3,TRBD2,NA,TRBV28,TGTGCCAGCAGTTCTGGCTCTAGCGGGGGGGCGGATACGCAGTATTTT,CASSSGSSGGADTQYF
TRBJ1-1,NA,few,TRBV19,TGTGCCAGTTCATCTATGGAGGCTACTGAAGCTTTCTTT,CASSSMEATEAFF
TRBJ2-1,TRBD2,NA,TRBV19,TGTGCCAGTAGTATGGGAGGGCCGGAGCAGTTCTTC,CASSMGGPEQFF
TRBJ1-2,TRBD1,NA,TRBV5-1,TGCGCCAGCAGCTTGGGACAGGGGGCTCTTGGCTACACCTTC,CASSLGQGALGYTF
TRBJ2-7,TRBD2,NA,TRBV25-1,TGTGCCAGCAGTGACAAGACTAGCGGGGAGTCCAACGAGCAGTACTTC,CASSDKTSGESNEQYF
TRBJ1-5,NA,few,TRBV6-5,TGTGCCAGCAGTACGCAGACGGGTCCCCAGCATTTT,CASSTQTGPQHF
TRBJ2-1,TRBD1,NA,TRBV2,TGTGCCAGGACAGGGTCCTTTTCTTACAATGAGCAGTTCTTC,CARTGSFSYNEQFF
TRBJ1-3,NA,NA,TRBV15,TGTGCCACCAGCAGAGTTCGGTCCAACTCTGGAAACACCATATATTTT,CATSRVRSNSGNTIYF
TRBJ1-1,NA,NA,TRBV21-1,TGTGCCAGCAGCCGGGGGGACGATCGGACTGAAGCTTTCTTT,CASSRGDDRTEAFF
TRBJ2-5,NA,NA,TRBV14,TGTGCCAGCAGCCAAGGCATCACCTGGCGGGGGCTAGAAGAGACCCAGTACTTC,CASSQGITWRGLEETQYF
TRBJ2-7,NA,few,TRBV11-2,TGTGCCAGCAGCTTGCAGCAGGGATACTACGAGCAGTACTTC,CASSLQQGYYEQYF
TRBJ1-3,NA,NA,TRBV7-2,TGTGCCAGCAGCTTAGGGGGGCTCTATGGAAACACCATATATTTT,CASSLGGLYGNTIYF
TRBJ2-5,NA,NA,TRBV9,TGTGCCAGCAGCGTCGGGACAGGAATTAGCGGGGAGACCCAGTACTTC,CASSVGTGISGETQYF
TRBJ2-3,NA,NA,TRBV2,TGTGCCAGCAGTCCCGACTCGAGCACAGATACGCAGTATTTT,CASSPDSSTDTQYF
TRBJ2-5,TRBD1,NA,TRBV5-5,TGTGCCAGCAGTGTGAGGGACAGGGCGTATGAGACCCAGTACTTC,CASSVRDRAYETQYF
TRBJ2-3,TRBD1,NA,TRBV2,TGTGCCAGCAGTCCGGACAGGGGGCTGGCAGATACGCAGTATTTT,CASSPDRGLADTQYF
TRBJ2-1,TRBD2,NA,TRBV18,TGTGCCAGCTCACCGGGGCTTAGCGGGGGGACCTACAATGAGCAGTTCTTC,CASSPGLSGGTYNEQFF
TRBJ2-7,NA,once,TRBV7-8,TGTGCCAGCAGCCCGAGCGCAGTACTTTACGAGCAGTACTTC,CASSPSAVLYEQYF
TRBJ1-5,NA,once,TRBV2,TGTGCCAGCAGTGGGACAGACACCAATCAGCCCCAGCATTTT,CASSGTDTNQPQHF
TRBJ1-2,TRBD1,NA,TRBV10-3,TGTGCCATCAGTGAAGGGACAGCCGGAGCAGGCTACACCTTC,CAISEGTAGAGYTF
TRBJ1-1,TRBD1,NA,TRBV4-2,TGTGCCAGCAGCCCGGACAGGGAGAAGGCTTTGTCTGAAGCTTTCTTT,CASSPDREKALSEAFF
TRBJ1-6,NA,NA,TRBV27,TGTGCCAGCAGTTGGGACATCCAGAGTAATTCACCCCTCCACTTT,CASSWDIQSNSPLHF
TRBJ2-3,TRBD1,NA,TRBV5-1,TGCGCCAGCAGCCCCCGACAGGGCCTCACAGATACGCAGTATTTT,CASSPRQGLTDTQYF
TRBJ2-2,NA,few,TRBV5-8,TGTGCCAGCAGCTTGGGCCTGGCCACCGGGGAGCTGTTTTTT,CASSLGLATGELFF